The clone carrying this TCR beta chain was counted only a few times. Its target is not known. TCRdb processed the reads anew with MiXCR; each CDR3 protein has one entry. The sample holds about 700,000 distinct CDR3 sequences, roughly 33% seen once. The data are from a study of T cell repertoires in cytomegalovirus infection. Overall study context: HLA-B-restricted CMV epitopes that are well studied were used alongside recently identified HLA-C-restricted ones. It can be stated that public TCR beta signatures indicated CMV infection as well as a matching HLA type. Notes on the study in general: Of the TCR beta families, the public ones yielded a cumulative frequency that identified carriers of CMV plus the relevant HLA. CMV-specific HLA-C-restricted TCR beta clonotypes dominated the ex vivo response.

CDR3 length: 13 residues. Trimming left V 6 bases short and J 2 bases short, with 11 bases between. Looked up from germline, CDR1 is MNHNS and CDR2 is SASEGT. This clonotype was obtained from a human donor in good health (CMV status not recorded). Some clones in this sample may be carry-over from other donors' samples. The source material was cultured PBMCs, sampled from culture after CMV antigen stimulation. The chain is built from TRBV6-1 and TRBJ2-7; D is undetermined. This CDR3 reads CASSPRFPYEQYF. In nucleotides, the CDR3 is TGTGCCAGCAGCCCTAGATTTCCCTACGAGCAGTACTTC.